This T cell receptor (beta chain) was recovered during a study of early T cells in non-severe SARS-CoV-2 infection. Study as a whole: The authors sequenced bulk RNA from unsorted whole blood, leaving chains unpaired.

Study-level results: Anti-spike CD8 specificities were favored by VDJdb matching, whose results missed private and CD4 specificities.

Individual cDNA molecules were tagged with unique molecular identifiers. TCRdb reprocessed the 5' RACE reads with MiXCR, giving one entry per CDR3 protein. Counted here are some 41,000 distinct CDR3 sequences, 5% to 6.5% occurring once; the ten biggest clones make up around 25%. This clonotype was seen only a few times. What it recognizes is unknown. The TCR comes from an adult who was a healthcare worker with PCR-confirmed SARS-CoV-2 infection or an uninfected control (not recorded which). The sample comprised whole blood.

The CDR3 nucleotides read TGTGCCAGCAGCGATACGGGAGACTACACCGGGGAGCTGTTTTTT. Amino acid sequence: CASSDTGDYTGELFF. V gene TRBV7-8 combines with J gene TRBJ2-2; D perhaps matches TRBD2 (6 bases). Germline assignment: CDR1 SGHVS and CDR2 FQNEAQ. CDR3 length: 15 residues. Trimming stripped 5 bases from V and 3 bases from J, with 13 bases between.